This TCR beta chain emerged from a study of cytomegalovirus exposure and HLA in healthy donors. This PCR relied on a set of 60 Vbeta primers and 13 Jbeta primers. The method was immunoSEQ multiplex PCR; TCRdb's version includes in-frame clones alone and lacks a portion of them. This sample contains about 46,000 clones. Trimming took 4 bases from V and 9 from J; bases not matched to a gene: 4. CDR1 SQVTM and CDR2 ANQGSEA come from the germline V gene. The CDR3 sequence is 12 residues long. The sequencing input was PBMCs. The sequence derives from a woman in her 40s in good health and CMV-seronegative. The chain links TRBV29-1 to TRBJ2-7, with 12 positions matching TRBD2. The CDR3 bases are TGCAGCGTTGGCCTAGCGGGAGGGGCGCAGTACTTC. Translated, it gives CSVGLAGGAQYF.